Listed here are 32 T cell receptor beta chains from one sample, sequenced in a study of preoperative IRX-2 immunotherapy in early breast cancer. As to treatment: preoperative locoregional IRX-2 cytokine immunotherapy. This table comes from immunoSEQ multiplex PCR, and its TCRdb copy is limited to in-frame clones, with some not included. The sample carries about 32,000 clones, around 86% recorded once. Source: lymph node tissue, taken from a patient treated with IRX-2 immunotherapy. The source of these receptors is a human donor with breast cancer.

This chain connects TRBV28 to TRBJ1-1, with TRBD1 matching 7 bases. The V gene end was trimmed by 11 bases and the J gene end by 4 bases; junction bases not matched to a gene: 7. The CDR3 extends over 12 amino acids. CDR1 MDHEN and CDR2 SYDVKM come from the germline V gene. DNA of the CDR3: TGTGCCGGAAGAGCAGGGGGCACTGAAGCTTTCTTT. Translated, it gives CAGRAGGTEAFF. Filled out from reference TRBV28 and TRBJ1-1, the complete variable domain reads DVKVTQSSRYLVKRTGEKVFLECVQDMDHENMFWYRQDPGLGLRLIYFSYDVKMKEKGDIPEGYSVSREKKERFSLILESASTNQTSMYLCAGRAGGTEAFFGQGTRLTVV.

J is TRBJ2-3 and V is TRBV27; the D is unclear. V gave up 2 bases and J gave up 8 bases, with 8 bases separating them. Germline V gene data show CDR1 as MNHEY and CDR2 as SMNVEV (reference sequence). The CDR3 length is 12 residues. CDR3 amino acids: CASSLPGLTQYF. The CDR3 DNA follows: TGTGCCAGCAGTTTACCCGGCCTTACGCAGTATTTT.

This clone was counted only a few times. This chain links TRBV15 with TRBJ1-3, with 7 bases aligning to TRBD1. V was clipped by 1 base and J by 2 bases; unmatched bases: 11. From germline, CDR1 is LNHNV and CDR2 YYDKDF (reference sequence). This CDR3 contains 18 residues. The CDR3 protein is CATSRVRDRYLAGNTIYF. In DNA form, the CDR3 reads TGTGCCACCAGCAGAGTCCGGGACAGATACTTAGCTGGAAACACCATATATTTT.

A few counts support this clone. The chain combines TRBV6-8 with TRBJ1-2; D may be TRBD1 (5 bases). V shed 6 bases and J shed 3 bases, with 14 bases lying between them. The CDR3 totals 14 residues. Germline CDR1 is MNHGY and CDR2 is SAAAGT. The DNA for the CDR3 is TGTGCCAGCAGCCCAAACAGGTTCGACTATGGCTACACCTTC. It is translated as CASSPNRFDYGYTF.

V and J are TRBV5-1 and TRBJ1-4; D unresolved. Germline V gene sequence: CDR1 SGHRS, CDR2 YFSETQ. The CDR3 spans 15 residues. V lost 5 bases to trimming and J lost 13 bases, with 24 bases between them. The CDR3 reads CASRNAGPMGGGLFF. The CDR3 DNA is TGCGCCAGCAGAAATGCCGGACCCATGGGAGGTGGACTGTTTTTT.

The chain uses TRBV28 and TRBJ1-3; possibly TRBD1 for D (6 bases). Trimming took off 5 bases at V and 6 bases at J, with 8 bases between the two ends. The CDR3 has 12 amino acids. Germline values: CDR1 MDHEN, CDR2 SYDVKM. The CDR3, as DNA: TGTGCCAGCAGTGACAGGTTAAACACCATATATTTT. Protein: CASSDRLNTIYF.

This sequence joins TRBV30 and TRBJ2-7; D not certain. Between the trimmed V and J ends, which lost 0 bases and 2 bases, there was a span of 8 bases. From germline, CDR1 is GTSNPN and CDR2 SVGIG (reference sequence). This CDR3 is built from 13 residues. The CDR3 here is CAWSVPFAYEQYF. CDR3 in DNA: TGTGCCTGGAGTGTCCCCTTTGCCTACGAGCAGTACTTC.

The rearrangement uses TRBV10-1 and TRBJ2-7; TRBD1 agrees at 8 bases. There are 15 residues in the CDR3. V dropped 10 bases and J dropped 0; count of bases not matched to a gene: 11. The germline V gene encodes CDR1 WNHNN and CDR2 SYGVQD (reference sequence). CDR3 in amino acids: CATQGVQGFSYEQYF. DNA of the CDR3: TGCGCCACACAGGGGGTACAGGGGTTCTCCTACGAGCAGTACTTC.

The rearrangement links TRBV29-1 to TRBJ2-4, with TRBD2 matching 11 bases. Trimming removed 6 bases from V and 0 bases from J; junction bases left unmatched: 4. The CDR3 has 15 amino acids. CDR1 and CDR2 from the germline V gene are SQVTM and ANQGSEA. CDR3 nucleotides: TGCAGCGTAGCCGGGACTAGCGGAGCCAAAAACATTCAGTACTTC. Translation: CSVAGTSGAKNIQYF.

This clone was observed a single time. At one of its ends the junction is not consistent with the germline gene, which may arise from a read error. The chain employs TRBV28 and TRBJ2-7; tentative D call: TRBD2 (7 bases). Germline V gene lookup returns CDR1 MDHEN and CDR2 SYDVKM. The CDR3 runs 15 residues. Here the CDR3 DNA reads TGTGCCAGTAGTTCGGGGGGCAGGGTCCCCTACGAGCAGTACTTC. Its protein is CASSSGGRVPYEQYF.

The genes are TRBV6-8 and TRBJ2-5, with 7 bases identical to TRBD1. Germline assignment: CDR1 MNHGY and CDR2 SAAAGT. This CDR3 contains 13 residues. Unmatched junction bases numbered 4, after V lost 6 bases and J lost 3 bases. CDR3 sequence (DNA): TGTGCCAGCAGATTACAGGGGAAAGAGACCCAGTACTTC. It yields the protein CASRLQGKETQYF.

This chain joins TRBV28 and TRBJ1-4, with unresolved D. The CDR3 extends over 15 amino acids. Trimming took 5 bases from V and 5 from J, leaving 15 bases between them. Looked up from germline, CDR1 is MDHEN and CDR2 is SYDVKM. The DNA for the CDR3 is TGTGCCAGCAGTCCTCCCCGGCCCCGGAATGAAAAACTGTTTTTT. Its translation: CASSPPRPRNEKLFF.

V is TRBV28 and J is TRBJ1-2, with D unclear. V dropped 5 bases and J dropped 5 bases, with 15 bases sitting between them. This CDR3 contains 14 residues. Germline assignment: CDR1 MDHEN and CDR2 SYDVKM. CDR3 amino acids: CASSLDPLSYGYTF. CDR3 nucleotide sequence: TGTGCCAGCAGTCTTGACCCCTTGTCGTATGGCTACACCTTC.

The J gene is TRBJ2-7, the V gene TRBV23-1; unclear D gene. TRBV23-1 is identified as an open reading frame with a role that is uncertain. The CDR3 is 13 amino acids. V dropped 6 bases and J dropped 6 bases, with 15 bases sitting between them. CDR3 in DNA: TGCGCCAGCAGCCAAGATTGCCAGCGCGAGCAGTACTTC. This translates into CASSQDCQREQYF.

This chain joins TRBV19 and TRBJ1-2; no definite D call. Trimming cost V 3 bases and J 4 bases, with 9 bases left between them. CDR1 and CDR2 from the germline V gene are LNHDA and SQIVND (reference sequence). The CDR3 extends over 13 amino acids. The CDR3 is CASSMRSAYGYTF. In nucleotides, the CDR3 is TGTGCCAGTAGTATGAGGTCAGCCTATGGCTACACCTTC.

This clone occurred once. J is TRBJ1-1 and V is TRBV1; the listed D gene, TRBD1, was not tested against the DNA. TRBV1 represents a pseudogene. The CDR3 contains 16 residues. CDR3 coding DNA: TGCGCCAGCAGCCAAGACAGGGGCACCTGGGGCACTGAAGCTTTCTTT. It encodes CASSQDRGTWGTEAFF.

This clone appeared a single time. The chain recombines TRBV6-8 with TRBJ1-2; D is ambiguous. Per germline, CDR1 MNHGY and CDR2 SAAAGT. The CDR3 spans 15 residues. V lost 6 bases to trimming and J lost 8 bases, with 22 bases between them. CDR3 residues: CASRPRPRPSRGYTF. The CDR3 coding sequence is TGTGCCAGCAGGCCCAGACCCCGGCCCTCTAGGGGCTACACCTTC.

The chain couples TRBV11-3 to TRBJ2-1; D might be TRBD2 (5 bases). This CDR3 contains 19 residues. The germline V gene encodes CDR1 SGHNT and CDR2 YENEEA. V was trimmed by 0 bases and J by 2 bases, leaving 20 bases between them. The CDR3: CASSLEASFLGETYNEQFF. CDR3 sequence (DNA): TGTGCCAGCAGCTTAGAAGCGTCCTTCCTGGGAGAAACCTACAATGAGCAGTTCTTC.

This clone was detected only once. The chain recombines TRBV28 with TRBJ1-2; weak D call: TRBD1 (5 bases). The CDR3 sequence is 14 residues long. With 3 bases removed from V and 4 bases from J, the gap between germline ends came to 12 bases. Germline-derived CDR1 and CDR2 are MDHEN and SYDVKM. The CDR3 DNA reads TGTGCCAGCAGTTTTCCGCAGGGACTCTATGGCTACACCTTC. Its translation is CASSFPQGLYGYTF.

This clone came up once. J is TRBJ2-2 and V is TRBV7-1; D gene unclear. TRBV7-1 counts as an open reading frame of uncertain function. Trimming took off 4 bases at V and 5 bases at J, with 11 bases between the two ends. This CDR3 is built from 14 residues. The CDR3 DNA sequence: TGTGCCAGCAGCTTTGCGCCAGGAACCGGGGAGCTGTTTTTT. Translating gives CASSFAPGTGELFF.

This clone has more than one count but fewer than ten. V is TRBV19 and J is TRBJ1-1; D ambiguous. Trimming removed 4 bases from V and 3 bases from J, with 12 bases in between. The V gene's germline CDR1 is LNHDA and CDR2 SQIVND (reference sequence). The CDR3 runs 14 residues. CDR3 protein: CASSKAYEDTEAFF. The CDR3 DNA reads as TGTGCCAGTAGTAAGGCTTATGAGGACACTGAAGCTTTCTTT.

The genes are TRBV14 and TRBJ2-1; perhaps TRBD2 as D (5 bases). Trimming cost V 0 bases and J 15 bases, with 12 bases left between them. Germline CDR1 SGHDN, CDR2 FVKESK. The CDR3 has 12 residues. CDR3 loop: CASSQDSSFRFF. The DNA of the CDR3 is TGTGCCAGCAGCCAAGATTCTAGCTTTCGGTTCTTC.

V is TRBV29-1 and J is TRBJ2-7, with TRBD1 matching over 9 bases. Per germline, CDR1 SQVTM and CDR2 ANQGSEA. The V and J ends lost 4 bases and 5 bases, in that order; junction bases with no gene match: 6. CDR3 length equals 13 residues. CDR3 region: CSVGRTGGDEQYF. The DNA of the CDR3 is TGCAGCGTTGGCCGAACAGGGGGCGACGAGCAGTACTTC.

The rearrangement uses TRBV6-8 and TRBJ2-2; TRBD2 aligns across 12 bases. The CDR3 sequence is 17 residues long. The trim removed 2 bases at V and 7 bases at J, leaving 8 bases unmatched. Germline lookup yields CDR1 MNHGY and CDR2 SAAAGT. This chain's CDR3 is CASSYLGLAGWIGELFF. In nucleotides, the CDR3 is TGTGCCAGCAGTTACCTTGGACTAGCGGGGTGGATCGGGGAGCTGTTTTTT.

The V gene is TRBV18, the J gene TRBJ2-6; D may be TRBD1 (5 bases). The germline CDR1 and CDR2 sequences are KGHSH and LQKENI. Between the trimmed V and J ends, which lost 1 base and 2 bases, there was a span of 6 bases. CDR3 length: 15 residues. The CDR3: CASSPLRAGANVLTF. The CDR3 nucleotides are TGTGCCAGCTCACCACTCAGGGCTGGGGCCAACGTCCTGACTTTC.

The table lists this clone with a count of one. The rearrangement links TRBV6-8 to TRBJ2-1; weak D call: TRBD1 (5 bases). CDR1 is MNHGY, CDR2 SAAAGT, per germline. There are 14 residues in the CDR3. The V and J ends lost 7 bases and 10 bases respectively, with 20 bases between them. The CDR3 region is CASNSGIPPGEQFF. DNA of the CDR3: TGTGCCAGCAACTCAGGGATCCCTCCAGGGGAGCAGTTCTTC.

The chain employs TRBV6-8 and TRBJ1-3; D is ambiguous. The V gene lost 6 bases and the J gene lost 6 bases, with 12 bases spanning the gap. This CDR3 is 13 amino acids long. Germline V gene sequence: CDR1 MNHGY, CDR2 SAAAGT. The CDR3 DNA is TGTGCCAGCAGCGATCCGATTCAAAACACCATATATTTT. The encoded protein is CASSDPIQNTIYF.

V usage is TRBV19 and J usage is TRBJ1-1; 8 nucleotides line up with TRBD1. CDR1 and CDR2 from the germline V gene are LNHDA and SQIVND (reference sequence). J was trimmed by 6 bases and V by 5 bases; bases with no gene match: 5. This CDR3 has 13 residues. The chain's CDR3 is CASSVQGAAEAFF. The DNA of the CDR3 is TGTGCCAGTAGTGTGCAGGGGGCGGCTGAAGCTTTCTTT.

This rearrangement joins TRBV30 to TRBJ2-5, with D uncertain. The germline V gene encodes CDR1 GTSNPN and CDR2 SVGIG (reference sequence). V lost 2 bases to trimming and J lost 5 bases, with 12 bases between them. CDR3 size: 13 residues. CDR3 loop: CAWSLTEPETQYF. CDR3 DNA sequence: TGTGCCTGGAGTCTAACGGAACCGGAGACCCAGTACTTC.

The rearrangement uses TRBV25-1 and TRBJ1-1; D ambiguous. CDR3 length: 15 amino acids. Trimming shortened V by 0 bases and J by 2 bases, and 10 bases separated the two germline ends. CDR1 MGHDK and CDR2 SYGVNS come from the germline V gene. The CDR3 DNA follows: TGTGCCAGCAGTGAATATTGGGTTCCAAACACTGAAGCTTTCTTT. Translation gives CASSEYWVPNTEAFF.

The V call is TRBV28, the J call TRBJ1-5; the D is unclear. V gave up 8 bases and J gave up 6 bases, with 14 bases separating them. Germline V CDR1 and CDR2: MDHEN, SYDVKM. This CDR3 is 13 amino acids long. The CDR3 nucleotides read TGTGCCAGCGACATCGGAAAGAGTCAGCCCCAGCATTTT. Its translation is CASDIGKSQPQHF.

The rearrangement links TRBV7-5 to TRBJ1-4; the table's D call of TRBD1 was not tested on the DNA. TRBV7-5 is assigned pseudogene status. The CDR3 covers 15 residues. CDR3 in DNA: TGTGCCAGCAGCTTTATGGACAGGGAGAGAGAAAAACTGTTTTTT. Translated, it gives CASSFMDREREKLFF.